Sequencing of this T cell receptor (beta chain) was carried out in a study of blood T cell repertoires in COVID-19. Overall study context: The study drew acute and convalescent COVID-19 samples from the United States, Italy and Spain.

Trimming removed 4 bases from V and 2 bases from J, with 9 bases in between. The CDR3 contains 13 residues. In germline, CDR1 is MGHRA, CDR2 YSYEKL. In the authors' methods: Amplification of reference gene primers was used by the study to estimate nucleated cell counts. This table comes from immunoSEQ multiplex PCR, and its TCRdb copy is limited to in-frame clones, with some not included. V, J and clone size reflect that table, while D and trimming were determined from the DNA. The sample comprises approximately 360,000 clones, around 87% of which are singletons, and 1.5% to 2% rests with the top ten.

The sample comprised PBMCs or T cells enriched from blood (not recorded which). This sequence was found in a man between 40 and 49 years old in a cohort exposed to, infected with or recovered from COVID-19 (not recorded which). The gene calls are TRBV4-1 and TRBJ2-7; D not certain. The CDR3 is CASSPRVTYEQYF. The CDR3 bases are TGCGCCAGCAGCCCCCGAGTCACCTACGAGCAGTACTTC.